This T cell receptor (beta chain) comes out of a study of blood T cell repertoires in COVID-19. Looking at the study overall: Sites in the United States, Italy and Spain provided acute and convalescent COVID-19 samples.

Authors' data handling: Estimates of nucleated cell counts were drawn from the amplification of reference gene primers. Some clones are missing from TCRdb's copy, which holds only in-frame ones; the method was immunoSEQ multiplex PCR. The DNA was the basis for D and trimming; V, J and clone size are from that table. The sample has tens of thousands of clones, 90% seen once. V gave up 7 bases and J gave up 2 bases, with 11 bases separating them. The CDR3 spans 13 residues. CDR1 is MNHNY and CDR2 is SVGAGI in the germline V gene (reference sequence). The chain joins TRBV6-6 to TRBJ1-1, with D perhaps matching TRBD1 (5 bases). The TCR comes from a human donor in a cohort sampled during active COVID-19. Sequencing used peripheral blood. This chain's CDR3 is CASILGLNTEAFF. The DNA of the CDR3 is TGTGCCAGCATCCTGGGGCTTAACACTGAAGCTTTCTTT.